A few counts support the clone carrying this T cell receptor (beta chain). The target antigen is unknown. The record originates from a study of cytomegalovirus exposure and HLA in healthy donors. Notes on the study in general: Confirmation was obtained in vitro that a few CMV-associated chains are specific for CMV antigens.

Healthy bone marrow donors made up the donor group. 60 Vbeta and 13 Jbeta primers were used in PCR. Here immunoSEQ multiplex PCR was the method, and the copy in TCRdb shows in-frame clones only, minus some. Of around 170,000 clones listed, around 76% are singletons. The V gene's germline CDR1 is SGHNT and CDR2 YENEEA. V was pared by 9 bases and J by 2 bases, with 10 bases between. There are 12 residues in the CDR3. Source material: PBMCs. The chain combines TRBV11-3 with TRBJ1-1; D is possibly TRBD1 (5 bases). The source of this sequence is a man between 35 and 55 years old in good health and CMV-seronegative. The CDR3 DNA is TGTGCCAGTCAACAGGAAAACACTGAAGCTTTCTTT. As protein: CASQQENTEAFF.